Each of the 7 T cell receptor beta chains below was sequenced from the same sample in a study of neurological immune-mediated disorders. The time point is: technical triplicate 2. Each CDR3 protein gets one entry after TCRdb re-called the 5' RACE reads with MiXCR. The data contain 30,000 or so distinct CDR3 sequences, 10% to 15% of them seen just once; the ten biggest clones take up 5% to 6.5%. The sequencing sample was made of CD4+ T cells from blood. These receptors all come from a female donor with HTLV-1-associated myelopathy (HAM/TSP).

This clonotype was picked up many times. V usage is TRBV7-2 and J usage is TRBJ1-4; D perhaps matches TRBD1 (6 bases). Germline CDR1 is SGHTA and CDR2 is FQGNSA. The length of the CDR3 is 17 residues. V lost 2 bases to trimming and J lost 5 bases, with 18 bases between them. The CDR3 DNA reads TGTGCCAGCAGCTTATCCCTCCAGACAGGTTCAAATGAAAAACTGTTTTTT. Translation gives CASSLSLQTGSNEKLFF.

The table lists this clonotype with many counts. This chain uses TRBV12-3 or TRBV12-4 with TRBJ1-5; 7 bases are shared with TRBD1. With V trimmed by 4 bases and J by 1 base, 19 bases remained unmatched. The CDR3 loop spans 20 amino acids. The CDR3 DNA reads TGTGCCAGCAGTTCGGGGAGGGCAGGGGGAAAGATGTTGAGCAATCAGCCCCAGCATTTT. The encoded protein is CASSSGRAGGKMLSNQPQHF.

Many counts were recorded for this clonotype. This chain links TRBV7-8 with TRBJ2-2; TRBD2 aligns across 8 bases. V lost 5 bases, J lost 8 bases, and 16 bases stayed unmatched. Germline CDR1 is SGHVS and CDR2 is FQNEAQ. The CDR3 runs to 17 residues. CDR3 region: CASSGPRGGLSGGELFF. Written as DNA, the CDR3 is TGTGCCAGCAGCGGCCCTCGGGGGGGGCTGTCGGGTGGGGAGCTGTTTTTT.

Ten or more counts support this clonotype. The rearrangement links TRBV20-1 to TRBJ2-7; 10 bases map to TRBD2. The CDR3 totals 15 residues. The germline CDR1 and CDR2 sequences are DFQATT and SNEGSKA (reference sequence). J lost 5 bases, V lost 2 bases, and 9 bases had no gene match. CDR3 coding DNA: TGCAGTGCTAGAAAAGGGACTAGCGAAGGAAACGAGCAGTACTTC. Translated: CSARKGTSEGNEQYF.

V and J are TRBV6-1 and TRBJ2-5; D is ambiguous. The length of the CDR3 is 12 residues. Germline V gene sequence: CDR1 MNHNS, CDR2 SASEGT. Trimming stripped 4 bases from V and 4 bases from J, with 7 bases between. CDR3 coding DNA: TGTGCCAGCAGTGTGAGTCGAGAGACCCAGTACTTC. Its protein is CASSVSRETQYF.

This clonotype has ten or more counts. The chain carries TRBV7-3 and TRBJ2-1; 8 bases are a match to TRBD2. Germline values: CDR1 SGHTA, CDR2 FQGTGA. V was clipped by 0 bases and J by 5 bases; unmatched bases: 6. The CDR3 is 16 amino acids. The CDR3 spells CASSLTSAGVNNEQFF. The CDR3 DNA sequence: TGTGCCAGCAGCTTAACATCAGCGGGAGTCAACAATGAGCAGTTCTTC.

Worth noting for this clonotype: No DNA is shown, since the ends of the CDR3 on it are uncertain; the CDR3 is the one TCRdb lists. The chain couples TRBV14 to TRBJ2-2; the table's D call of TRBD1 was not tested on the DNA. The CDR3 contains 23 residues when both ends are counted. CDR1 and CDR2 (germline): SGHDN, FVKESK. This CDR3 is CASSFYICSARVPTGTNTGELFF.